What follows describes a single T cell receptor beta chain. Looked up from germline, CDR1 is PRHDT and CDR2 is FYEKMQ (reference sequence). The CDR3 extends over 15 amino acids. The junction had 9 bases not matched to a gene; V was cut back by 5 bases and J by 6 bases. The source of the sample is a study of blood T cell repertoires in COVID-19. On the study more broadly: The origin of the acute and convalescent COVID-19 samples was the United States, Italy and Spain. T cells, B-cell-depleted T cells, or PBMCs supplied cDNA or gDNA.

Clones were sequenced by immunoSEQ multiplex PCR, and TCRdb holds only the in-frame ones, with some missing. The sample holds hundreds of thousands of clones; roughly 88% are singletons and the top ten take 9% to 9.5%. The rearrangement links TRBV13 to TRBJ2-1; TRBD1 matches at 8 bases. The clonotype originates from a man aged 18 to 29 with active or convalescent COVID-19. Sequenced sample: peripheral blood. As DNA, the CDR3 is TGTGCCAGCAGCCCTGACAGGGGCGGGATCAATGAGCAGTTCTTC. Its translation is CASSPDRGGINEQFF.